The 16 T cell receptor beta chains below come from one sample, sequenced in a study of post-analysis software for immune sequencing data. Points from the study as a whole: Five TRBV segments, TRBV5-6, TRBV5-1 and TRBV20-1 among them, were found more frequent in patients than controls.

These TCRs are of unknown antigen specificity. TCR beta libraries were prepared from cDNA with unique molecular identifiers. TCRdb ran MiXCR on the PCR reads and lists one entry per CDR3 protein. The sample includes about 210,000 distinct CDR3 sequences, 25% to 35% of them seen just once. Sequencing input: blood. These receptors were taken from a girl aged 2 to 17 with multiple sclerosis.

The J gene is TRBJ2-1, the V gene TRBV12-3 or TRBV12-4; the D call may be TRBD1 or TRBD2 (6 bases each). This CDR3 contains 17 residues. V was shortened by 3 bases and J by 6 bases, with 21 bases between the two germline ends. CDR3 nucleotides: TGTGCCAGCAGTTTTGCGACTGGCGGGACAATTGGCAATGAGCAGTTCTTC. Amino acids: CASSFATGGTIGNEQFF.

V usage is TRBV7-2 and J usage is TRBJ1-1; D is possibly TRBD1 (5 bases). The V gene lost 2 bases and the J gene lost 1 base, with 11 bases spanning the gap. This CDR3 region has 15 residues. CDR1 is SGHTA and CDR2 is FQGNSA in the germline V gene. CDR3 DNA: TGTGCCAGCAGCTTACGAGGGGCCGGGAACACTGAAGCTTTCTTT. This sequence encodes CASSLRGAGNTEAFF.

The chain is built from TRBV7-2 and TRBJ2-4; TRBD2 matches 9 bases. This CDR3 is 18 amino acids long. J was trimmed by 3 bases and V by 1 base; bases with no gene match: 10. CDR1 and CDR2 (germline): SGHTA, FQGNSA. The CDR3 DNA sequence: TGTGCCAGCAGCTTAGGACTAGCGGACCCCTGGGACAAAAACATTCAGTACTTC. Residues: CASSLGLADPWDKNIQYF.

The chain is built from TRBV5-1 and TRBJ2-3; 7 nucleotides align to TRBD1. Germline assignment: CDR1 SGHRS and CDR2 YFSETQ. V lost 4 bases to trimming and J lost 1 base; unmatched junction nucleotides: 9. The CDR3 has 16 amino acids. The CDR3 protein is CASSGGQMVGTDTQYF. The CDR3 DNA sequence: TGCGCCAGCAGCGGGGGACAGATGGTGGGCACAGATACGCAGTATTTT.

Only a few counts were recorded for this clonotype. The chain uses TRBV5-1 and TRBJ2-7; the D call may be TRBD1 or TRBD2 (5 bases each). Per the germline V gene, CDR1 is SGHRS and CDR2 is YFSETQ. Trimming stripped 2 bases from V and 0 bases from J, with 27 bases between. The CDR3 consists of 20 residues. The CDR3 DNA reads TGCGCCAGCAGCTTCCAACCGGGACGGCTCGGTTCAAAGGACTCCTACGAGCAGTACTTC. Protein product: CASSFQPGRLGSKDSYEQYF.

As concerns this clonotype: Sequence at one end of the junction differs from germline and may be a read error. CDR3 sequence reads: CASSERTAGNAIYF. CDR3 bases: TGTGCCAGCAGTGAAAGGACAGCAGGAAACGCCATATATTTT. The chain carries TRBV6-1 and TRBJ1-3; a weak D match, TRBD1 (6 bases). CDR1 is MNHNS, CDR2 SASEGT, per germline. The CDR3 length is 14 residues.

In this sample, this clonotype turned up a few times. CDR3 nucleotide sequence: TGCAGCGTTGAAGATCGGCGGATTAACACTGAAGCTTTCTTT. This translates into CSVEDRRINTEAFF. The chain couples TRBV29-1 to TRBJ1-1, with D uncertain. This CDR3 is 14 amino acids long. V lost 0 bases and J 2 bases, leaving 10 bases between the germline ends. Germline V gene lookup returns CDR1 SQVTM and CDR2 ANQGSEA. The full variable domain, with the rest looked up from reference TRBV29-1 and TRBJ1-1, is SAVISQKPSRDICQRGTSLTIQCQVDSQVTMMFWYRQQPGQSLTLIATANQGSEATYESGFVIDKFPISRPNLTFSTLTVSNMSPEDSSIYLCSVEDRRINTEAFFGQGTRLTVV.

The chain joins TRBV5-4 to TRBJ1-2; perhaps TRBD1 as D (6 bases). The length of the CDR3 is 15 residues. The germline gives CDR1 SGHNT, CDR2 YYREEE (reference sequence). Trimming removed 1 base at V and 5 bases at J, with 15 bases between. The CDR3 sequence is CASSLKGGLGYGYTF. The CDR3 nucleotides are TGTGCCAGCAGCTTGAAGGGGGGGCTCGGGTATGGCTACACCTTC.

This clonotype was picked up a small number of times. The chain employs TRBV5-1 and TRBJ2-7, with TRBD1 identical over 7 bases. This CDR3 spans 15 amino acids. Germline CDR1 and CDR2: SGHRS and YFSETQ. V lost 2 bases, J lost 4 bases, and 9 bases stayed unmatched. This chain's CDR3 is CASSFNAGGPYEQYF. CDR3 nucleotides: TGCGCCAGCAGCTTTAACGCAGGGGGTCCTTACGAGCAGTACTTC. Full variable domain (rest looked up from reference TRBV5-1 and TRBJ2-7): KAGVTQTPRYLIKTRGQQVTLSCSPISGHRSVSWYQQTPGQGLQFLFEYFSETQRNKGNFPGRFSGRQFSNSRSEMNVSTLELGDSALYLCASSFNAGGPYEQYFGPGTRLTVT.

In this sample, this clonotype turned up a few times. The V call is TRBV18, the J call TRBJ2-1, with TRBD2 matching over 12 bases. This CDR3 contains 17 residues. Germline CDR1 and CDR2: KGHSH and LQKENI. J gave up 9 bases and V 1 base, and 10 bases lay outside the gene matches. This CDR3 reads CASSPRETSGSSFEQFF. DNA for the CDR3: TGTGCCAGCTCACCACGGGAGACTAGCGGGAGCTCGTTTGAGCAGTTCTTC.

The gene calls are TRBV5-1 and TRBJ1-4; maybe TRBD1 (5 bases). CDR1 SGHRS and CDR2 YFSETQ come from the germline V gene. This CDR3 contains 16 residues. V dropped 2 bases and J dropped 5 bases, with 16 bases sitting between them. CDR3 nucleotide sequence: TGCGCCAGCAGCTTACGGGGGTCCAGGGTGAATGAAAAACTGTTTTTT. Translation gives CASSLRGSRVNEKLFF.

CDR3 region: CASSSGGTNEKLFF. CDR3 nucleotides: TGCGCCAGCAGCTCCGGGGGGACCAATGAAAAACTGTTTTTT. V is TRBV5-1 and J is TRBJ1-4, with TRBD1 as a possible D gene (5 bases). This CDR3 is built from 14 residues. V lost 3 bases, J lost 5 bases, and 11 bases lay in between. The V gene's germline CDR1 is SGHRS and CDR2 YFSETQ.

The sample holds many counts of this clonotype. The chain is built from TRBV12-3 or TRBV12-4 and TRBJ2-1; TRBD2 matches 11 bases. J gave up 4 bases and V 3 bases, and 2 bases lay outside the gene matches. The CDR3 consists of 15 residues. The CDR3 reads CASSLRLAGYNEQFF. For the CDR3, the DNA is TGTGCCAGCAGTTTGCGACTAGCGGGGTACAATGAGCAGTTCTTC.

Remarks on this clonotype: A much larger clone differs from this one at a single base, so this may be a read error. The chain couples TRBV5-6 to TRBJ2-7; the match to TRBD2 covers 7 bases. Germline assignment: CDR1 SGHDT and CDR2 YYEEEE. The CDR3 contains 15 residues. The V segment lost 10 bases and the J segment 0 bases; nucleotides outside the gene matches: 13. CDR3 in DNA: TGTGCCGGCACCGACCGCGGGAGCCTCTCCTACGAGCAGTACTTC. It yields the protein CAGTDRGSLSYEQYF.

The V gene is TRBV3-1, the J gene TRBJ1-2, with 8 nucleotides matching TRBD1. This CDR3 spans 13 amino acids. V lost 4 bases to trimming and J lost 8 bases; unmatched junction nucleotides: 6. CDR1 is LGHDT and CDR2 is YNNKEL in the germline V gene (reference sequence). The CDR3, as DNA: TGTGCCAGCAGCCTCAGGGGGCTCCGGGGCTACACCTTC. Its translation is CASSLRGLRGYTF.

The rearrangement uses TRBV20-1 and TRBJ2-7; 14 positions match TRBD2. Germline V gives CDR1 DFQATT, CDR2 SNEGSKA (reference sequence). The CDR3 spans 14 residues. V gave up 1 base and J gave up 5 bases; unmatched junction bases: 1. The CDR3 sequence is CSARGTSGRNEQYF. CDR3 in DNA: TGCAGTGCTAGAGGGACTAGCGGGAGGAACGAGCAGTACTTC.